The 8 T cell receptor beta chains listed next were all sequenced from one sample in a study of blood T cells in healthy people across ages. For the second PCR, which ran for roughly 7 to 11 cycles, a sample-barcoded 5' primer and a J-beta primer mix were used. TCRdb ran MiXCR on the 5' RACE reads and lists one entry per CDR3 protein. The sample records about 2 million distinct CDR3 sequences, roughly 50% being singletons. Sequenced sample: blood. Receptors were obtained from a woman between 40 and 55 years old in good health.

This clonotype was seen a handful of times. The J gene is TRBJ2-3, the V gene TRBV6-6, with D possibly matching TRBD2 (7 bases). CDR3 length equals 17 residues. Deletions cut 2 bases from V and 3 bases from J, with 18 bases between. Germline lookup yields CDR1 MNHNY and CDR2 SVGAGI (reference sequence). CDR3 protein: CASSYPSAGALTDTQYF. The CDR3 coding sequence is TGTGCCAGCAGTTACCCCTCTGCGGGGGCACTGACAGATACGCAGTATTTT.

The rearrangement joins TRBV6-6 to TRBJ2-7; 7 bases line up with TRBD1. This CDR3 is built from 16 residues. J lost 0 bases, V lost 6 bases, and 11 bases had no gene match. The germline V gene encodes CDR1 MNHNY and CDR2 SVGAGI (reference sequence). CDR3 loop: CASSPRDSQGSYEQYF. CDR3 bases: TGTGCCAGCAGCCCTAGGGACAGTCAAGGCTCCTACGAGCAGTACTTC.

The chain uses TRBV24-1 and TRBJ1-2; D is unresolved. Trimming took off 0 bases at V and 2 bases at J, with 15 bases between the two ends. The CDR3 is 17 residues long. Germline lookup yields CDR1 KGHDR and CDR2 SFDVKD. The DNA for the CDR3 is TGTGCCACCAGTGATTTGTATGCCCCTAGGCAGAACTATGGCTACACCTTC. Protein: CATSDLYAPRQNYGYTF.

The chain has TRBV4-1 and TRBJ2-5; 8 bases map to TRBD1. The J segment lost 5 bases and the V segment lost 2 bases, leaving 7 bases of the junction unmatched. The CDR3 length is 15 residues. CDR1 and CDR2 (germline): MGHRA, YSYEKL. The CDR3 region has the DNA TGCGCCAGCAGCCAAATAGGACAGGGAAGGGAGACCCAGTACTTC. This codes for CASSQIGQGRETQYF.

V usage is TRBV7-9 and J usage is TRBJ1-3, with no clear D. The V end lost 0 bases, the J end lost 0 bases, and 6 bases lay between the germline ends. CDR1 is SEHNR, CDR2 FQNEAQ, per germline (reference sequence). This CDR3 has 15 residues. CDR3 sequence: CASSLAGFSGNTIYF. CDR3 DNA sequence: TGTGCCAGCAGCTTAGCGGGATTCTCTGGAAACACCATATATTTT.

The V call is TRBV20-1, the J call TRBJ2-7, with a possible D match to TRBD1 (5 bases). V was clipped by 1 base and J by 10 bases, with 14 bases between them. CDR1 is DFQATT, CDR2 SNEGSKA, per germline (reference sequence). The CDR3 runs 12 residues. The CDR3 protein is CSARVQGSHQYF. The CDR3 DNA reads TGCAGTGCTAGAGTGCAGGGAAGCCACCAGTACTTC.

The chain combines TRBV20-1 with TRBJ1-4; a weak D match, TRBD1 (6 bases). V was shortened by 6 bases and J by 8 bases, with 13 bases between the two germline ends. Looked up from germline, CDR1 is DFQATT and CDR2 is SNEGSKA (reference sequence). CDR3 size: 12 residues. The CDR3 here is CSAPGDSEKLFF. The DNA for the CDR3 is TGCAGTGCGCCAGGGGATTCGGAAAAACTGTTTTTT.

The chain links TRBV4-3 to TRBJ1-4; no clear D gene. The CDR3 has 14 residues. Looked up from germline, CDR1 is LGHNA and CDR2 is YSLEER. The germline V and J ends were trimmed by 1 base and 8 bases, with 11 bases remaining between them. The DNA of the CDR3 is TGCGCCAGCAGCCAAGTTAATGTCGGAGAAAAACTGTTTTTT. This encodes CASSQVNVGEKLFF.